These 28 T cell receptor beta chains were all obtained from the same sample, sequenced in a study of PD-L1 blockade in urothelial cancer. Using immunoSEQ multiplex PCR, the repertoire was profiled, and TCRdb retains in-frame clones only, with some absent. The data contain 70,000 to 100,000 clones, roughly 84% of them seen just once; the ten biggest clones take up roughly 2%. The time point here: pretreatment peripheral blood. The sequenced sample was PBMCs, obtained around atezolizumab (anti-PD-L1) treatment. The receptor set was obtained from a man in his fifties or sixties with urothelial cancer.

The chain has TRBV6-1 and TRBJ2-1; D might be TRBD1 (5 bases). CDR3 length: 15 amino acids. V was shortened by 5 bases and J by 5 bases, with 16 bases between the two germline ends. Germline assignment: CDR1 MNHNS and CDR2 SASEGT. The CDR3 DNA is TGTGCCAGCAGTCCCCCGCAGGGCCAGAACAATGAGCAGTTCTTC. This codes for CASSPPQGQNNEQFF.

This chain connects TRBV6-1 to TRBJ2-2; weak D call: TRBD2 (6 bases). V was clipped by 7 bases and J by 6 bases, with 18 bases between them. CDR1 and CDR2 from the germline V gene are MNHNS and SASEGT. CDR3 size: 15 residues. The CDR3 loop is CASIGGESWAGELFF. Here the CDR3 DNA reads TGTGCCAGCATCGGGGGAGAGAGTTGGGCCGGGGAGCTGTTTTTT.

Here the CDR3 DNA reads TGTGCCAGCAGCGTAGGGGGACAGGGGGCGAGGGAGCAGTACTTC. Translating gives CASSVGGQGAREQYF. The chain joins TRBV9 to TRBJ2-7; 12 bases are a match to TRBD1. The CDR3 consists of 15 residues. Trimming took 0 bases from V and 7 from J; bases not matched to a gene: 5. Germline values: CDR1 SGDLS, CDR2 YYNGEE.

The V and J genes are TRBV7-9 and TRBJ2-7; TRBD2 might be the D (7 bases). The CDR3 is made up of 15 amino acids. Germline V gene sequence: CDR1 SEHNR, CDR2 FQNEAQ (reference sequence). Trimming stripped 1 base from V and 0 bases from J, with 10 bases between. The CDR3 region is CASSLGRGRSYEQYF. In nucleotides, the CDR3 is TGTGCCAGCAGCTTAGGGCGGGGGCGCTCCTACGAGCAGTACTTC.

The gene calls are TRBV5-1 and TRBJ2-1, with a possible D match to TRBD2 (6 bases). The CDR3 has 15 residues. Trimming pared 4 bases from V and 1 base from J, leaving 12 bases between. Germline loops: CDR1 SGHRS, CDR2 YFSETQ. CDR3 sequence (DNA): TGCGCCAGCAGCCCCTGGGGGGAGTCCTACAATGAGCAGTTCTTC. This sequence encodes CASSPWGESYNEQFF.

This clone was recorded only once. The chain couples TRBV19 to TRBJ2-2, with 14 bases lining up with TRBD2. The CDR3 spans 21 residues. The germline V gene has CDR1 LNHDA and CDR2 SQIVND (reference sequence). With V trimmed by 5 bases and J by 6 bases, 20 bases remained unmatched. The CDR3 here is CASSPILGGTSGSRLAGELFF. The DNA of the CDR3 is TGTGCCAGTAGTCCAATCCTGGGGGGGACTAGCGGGAGTCGTTTGGCCGGGGAGCTGTTTTTT.

The rearrangement links TRBV27 to TRBJ2-1, with D possibly being TRBD2 (6 bases). Germline lookup yields CDR1 MNHEY and CDR2 SMNVEV (reference sequence). Trimming removed 7 bases from V and 2 bases from J, with 12 bases in between. There are 14 residues in the CDR3. The CDR3 loop reads CASNRGGTYNEQFF. Here the CDR3 DNA reads TGTGCCAGCAATCGGGGCGGGACCTACAATGAGCAGTTCTTC.

V is TRBV5-1 and J is TRBJ1-5; perhaps TRBD1 as D (6 bases). Trimming removed 5 bases from V and 5 bases from J, with 20 bases in between. The CDR3 is 16 amino acids. CDR1 is SGHRS and CDR2 is YFSETQ in the germline V gene. The CDR3 bases are TGCGCCAGCAGTTTTTTGACAGGAAACGACGATCAGCCCCAGCATTTT. It translates to CASSFLTGNDDQPQHF.

The V call is TRBV4-1, the J call TRBJ2-7; TRBD2 might be the D (6 bases). With 0 bases removed from V and 0 bases from J, the gap between germline ends came to 9 bases. Germline lookup yields CDR1 MGHRA and CDR2 YSYEKL. This CDR3 region has 15 residues. Written as DNA, the CDR3 is TGCGCCAGCAGCCAAGATGCTAGCGACTCCTACGAGCAGTACTTC. Its translation is CASSQDASDSYEQYF.

The V call is TRBV28, the J call TRBJ2-7; TRBD2 agrees at 9 bases. After removal of 5 bases from V and 3 bases from J, the junction contained 11 bases not matched to a gene. The CDR3 has 16 amino acids. Germline loops: CDR1 MDHEN, CDR2 SYDVKM. The CDR3 is CASSADLAGRVYEQYF. The CDR3 nucleotides are TGTGCCAGCAGTGCTGACCTAGCGGGACGGGTCTACGAGCAGTACTTC.

The CDR3 is CASRRDRGIFTGELFF. The CDR3 bases are TGTGCCAGTAGGAGGGACAGGGGGATATTCACCGGGGAGCTGTTTTTT. The chain carries TRBV19 and TRBJ2-2; 11 bases are shared with TRBD1. Germline CDR1 reads LNHDA; CDR2 reads SQIVND (reference sequence). The CDR3 sequence is 16 residues long. Trimming took 6 bases from V and 4 from J; bases not matched to a gene: 7.

The chain combines TRBV19 with TRBJ2-7; D not resolved. This CDR3 has 12 amino acids. Trimming pared 8 bases from V and 6 bases from J, leaving 14 bases between. Germline assignment: CDR1 LNHDA and CDR2 SQIVND (reference sequence). In nucleotides, the CDR3 is TGTGCCAGTGCTTCCGGGTTCGGCGAGCAGTACTTC. Its translation is CASASGFGEQYF.

The chain employs TRBV14 and TRBJ2-1; tentatively, D is TRBD2 (5 bases). This CDR3 region has 15 residues. The V end was cut by 1 base, the J end by 2 bases, with 9 bases between. Germline lookup yields CDR1 SGHDN and CDR2 FVKESK. CDR3 sequence (DNA): TGTGCCAGCAGCCAAGTAACTAGTACCTACAATGAGCAGTTCTTC. This encodes CASSQVTSTYNEQFF.

The rearrangement links TRBV4-3 to TRBJ2-7; D unresolved. The CDR3 consists of 13 residues. The germline CDR1 and CDR2 sequences are LGHNA and YSLEER. The V end lost 0 bases, the J end lost 5 bases, and 8 bases lay between the germline ends. The CDR3 protein is CASSQDLKNEQYF. Written as DNA, the CDR3 is TGCGCCAGCAGCCAAGATCTAAAGAACGAGCAGTACTTC.

This clone was seen only a few times. The V and J genes are TRBV18 and TRBJ2-7, with 9 positions matching TRBD1. With 6 bases clipped from V and 1 base from J, the junction kept 4 bases outside the gene matches. The V gene's germline CDR1 is KGHSH and CDR2 LQKENI. The CDR3 is made up of 14 amino acids. The CDR3 bases are TGTGCCAGCTCGACGGGGACAGGGTCCTACGAGCAGTACTTC. It specifies CASSTGTGSYEQYF.

The chain carries TRBV7-6 and TRBJ2-5, with TRBD2 as a possible D gene (5 bases). Trimming took off 5 bases at V and 4 bases at J, with 14 bases between the two ends. The germline CDR1 and CDR2 sequences are SGHVS and FNYEAQ. The CDR3 totals 14 residues. CDR3 in amino acids: CASSRTGVGETQYF. The CDR3 nucleotides are TGTGCCAGCAGCCGAACCGGGGTGGGAGAGACCCAGTACTTC.

V usage is TRBV28 and J usage is TRBJ2-5; a weak D match, TRBD1 (5 bases). The CDR3 is 14 residues long. Trimming stripped 2 bases from V and 5 bases from J, with 12 bases between. The germline V gene has CDR1 MDHEN and CDR2 SYDVKM. The CDR3 nucleotides read TGTGCCAGCAGTTTAGACAGCCCAAGGGAGACCCAGTACTTC. As protein: CASSLDSPRETQYF.

The rearrangement links TRBV2 to TRBJ2-2, with TRBD1 matching over 10 bases. Per germline, CDR1 SNHLY and CDR2 FYNNEI. The CDR3 totals 14 residues. Germline trimming cut 6 bases from V and 5 bases from J; bases unmatched to any gene: 3. CDR3 residues: CASRDRGVTGELFF. In DNA, the CDR3 is TGTGCCAGCAGGGACAGGGGGGTGACCGGGGAGCTGTTTTTT.

The chain couples TRBV11-2 to TRBJ2-5; maybe TRBD2 (6 bases). The CDR3 length is 14 residues. V dropped 5 bases and J dropped 2 bases, with 12 bases sitting between them. Germline assignment: CDR1 SGHAT and CDR2 FQNNGV. CDR3 sequence: CASSRGLQQETQYF. The CDR3 region has the DNA TGTGCCAGCAGCCGAGGACTACAGCAAGAGACCCAGTACTTC.

The V gene is TRBV7-2, the J gene TRBJ1-5; weak D call: TRBD1 (5 bases). Looked up from germline, CDR1 is SGHTA and CDR2 is FQGNSA. The V and J ends lost 5 bases and 6 bases respectively, with 11 bases between them. The CDR3 contains 13 residues. The CDR3 bases are TGTGCCAGCAGCCCGGTCGGGGGTCAGCCCCAGCATTTT. Protein sequence: CASSPVGGQPQHF.

The V and J genes are TRBV5-1 and TRBJ2-5, with D possibly TRBD1 on 5 matching bases. The CDR3 extends over 16 amino acids. Trimming took 1 base from V and 1 from J, leaving 14 bases between them. The germline V gene has CDR1 SGHRS and CDR2 YFSETQ. In DNA form, the CDR3 reads TGCGCCAGCAGCTTGAGGCCAGGGATTACCCAAGAGACCCAGTACTTC. This translates into CASSLRPGITQETQYF.

This chain joins TRBV14 and TRBJ2-1; TRBD1 matches at 8 bases. The V gene end was trimmed by 4 bases and the J gene end by 7 bases; junction bases not matched to a gene: 3. The CDR3 is 13 residues long. Germline V lookup: CDR1 SGHDN, CDR2 FVKESK. The CDR3 bases are TGTGCCAGCAGCCGGACAGGGTTTAATGAGCAGTTCTTC. Protein product: CASSRTGFNEQFF.

The chain joins TRBV7-8 to TRBJ2-1, with a tentative D call TRBD2 (6 bases). The CDR3 contains 14 residues. The V gene lost 0 bases and the J gene lost 8 bases, with 11 bases spanning the gap. CDR1 is SGHVS, CDR2 FQNEAQ, per germline. The CDR3 is CASSLAEGIHEQFF. In DNA, the CDR3 is TGTGCCAGCAGCTTAGCGGAGGGGATCCATGAGCAGTTCTTC.

The rearrangement joins TRBV7-6 to TRBJ1-1, with 7 bases aligning to TRBD1. This CDR3 spans 18 amino acids. Germline CDR1 SGHVS, CDR2 FNYEAQ. After removal of 1 base from V and 1 base from J, the junction contained 12 bases not matched to a gene. CDR3 amino acids: CASSLEPPLGGTNTEAFF. Here the CDR3 DNA reads TGTGCCAGCAGCTTAGAGCCCCCCCTAGGGGGCACGAACACTGAAGCTTTCTTT.

The rearrangement joins TRBV29-1 to TRBJ1-5; TRBD1 is a possible D gene (5 bases). CDR1 and CDR2 from the germline V gene are SQVTM and ANQGSEA. V lost 4 bases, J lost 3 bases, and 7 bases lay in between. The CDR3 length is 12 residues. In nucleotides, the CDR3 is TGCAGCGTTGGACAGTACAATCAGCCCCAGCATTTT. Amino acid sequence: CSVGQYNQPQHF.

This clone was detected once. This chain joins TRBV11-3 and TRBJ2-1; TRBD1 agrees at 12 bases. V was pared by 1 base and J by 9 bases, with 4 bases of the junction left unmatched. Per the germline V gene, CDR1 is SGHNT and CDR2 is YENEEA. The CDR3 loop spans 15 amino acids. For the CDR3, the DNA is TGTGCCAGCAGCTTAGTTGGGACAGGGGGCATTGAGCAGTTCTTC. Translated, it gives CASSLVGTGGIEQFF.

This chain uses TRBV5-6 with TRBJ2-2; D remains unclear. The V and J ends lost 0 bases and 1 base respectively, with 7 bases between them. This CDR3 is 15 amino acids long. CDR1 SGHDT and CDR2 YYEEEE come from the germline V gene. DNA for the CDR3: TGTGCCAGCAGCTTGGCCGCAGGGAACACCGGGGAGCTGTTTTTT. Amino acid sequence: CASSLAAGNTGELFF.

V gene TRBV5-1 combines with J gene TRBJ2-2; 8 bases are a match to TRBD1. Germline lookup yields CDR1 SGHRS and CDR2 YFSETQ. With V trimmed by 1 base and J by 4 bases, 3 bases remained unmatched. The CDR3 loop spans 15 amino acids. The CDR3 sequence: CASSLQQGGTGELFF. In nucleotides, the CDR3 is TGCGCCAGCAGCTTGCAACAGGGGGGCACCGGGGAGCTGTTTTTT.